The rows below give T cell receptor beta chains drawn from one sample of a study of blood T cell repertoires in COVID-19. TCRdb's table, derived via immunoSEQ multiplex PCR, lists solely in-frame clones and lacks some. The sample lists about 150,000 clones, roughly 87% occurring once. The specimen was PBMCs or T cells enriched from blood (not recorded which). Receptor source: a woman between 35 and 50 years old who had been exposed to COVID-19. The CDR3 runs from the conserved cysteine through the conserved F or W. D genes are given only for firm matches. Some rows have no size entry. The others give once, few or many, or a class for an expanded clone.

d_gene	j_gene	abundance	v_gene	CDR3aa	CDR3nt
NA	TRBJ1-2	NA	TRBV2	CASPSGGRIYGYTF	TGTGCCAGCCCTTCGGGGGGCCGAATCTATGGCTACACCTTC
NA	TRBJ2-1	NA	TRBV5-1	CASSDADPGLQEQFF	TGCGCCAGCAGCGATGCCGATCCGGGACTCCAGGAGCAGTTCTTC
NA	TRBJ2-5	NA	TRBV12-3/TRBV12-4	CASSLLETQYF	TGTGCCAGCAGTTTACTTGAGACCCAGTACTTC
TRBD2	TRBJ2-1	few	TRBV11-2	CASSNSGTSGFSEQFF	TGTGCCAGCAGCAATTCAGGGACTAGCGGGTTTTCGGAGCAGTTCTTC
NA	TRBJ1-2	NA	TRBV6-5	CASSYYSGNYGYTF	TGTGCCAGCAGTTACTATAGCGGGAACTATGGCTACACCTTC
NA	TRBJ2-5	NA	TRBV7-2	CASSPPMAALGLKTQYF	TGTGCCAGCAGCCCCCCCATGGCCGCCCTAGGTTTAAAGACCCAGTACTTC
NA	TRBJ2-2	NA	TRBV6-5	CASSYETEMAGELFF	TGTGCCAGCAGTTACGAGACAGAGATGGCCGGGGAGCTGTTTTTT
NA	TRBJ1-2	NA	TRBV7-2	CASSPRVVETHGYTF	TGTGCCAGCAGCCCCAGGGTAGTTGAGACTCATGGCTACACCTTC
NA	TRBJ1-1	NA	TRBV12-3/TRBV12-4	CASSLVGAEAFF	TGTGCCAGCAGTCTTGTGGGAGCTGAAGCTTTCTTT
NA	TRBJ2-7	NA	TRBV30	CAWSVLDSAYEQYF	TGTGCCTGGAGTGTACTGGACAGTGCCTACGAGCAGTACTTC
NA	TRBJ2-7	NA	TRBV11-2	CASSLGLGFWLAGGEQYF	TGTGCCAGCAGCTTAGGACTGGGGTTTTGGCTAGCTGGGGGGGAGCAGTACTTC